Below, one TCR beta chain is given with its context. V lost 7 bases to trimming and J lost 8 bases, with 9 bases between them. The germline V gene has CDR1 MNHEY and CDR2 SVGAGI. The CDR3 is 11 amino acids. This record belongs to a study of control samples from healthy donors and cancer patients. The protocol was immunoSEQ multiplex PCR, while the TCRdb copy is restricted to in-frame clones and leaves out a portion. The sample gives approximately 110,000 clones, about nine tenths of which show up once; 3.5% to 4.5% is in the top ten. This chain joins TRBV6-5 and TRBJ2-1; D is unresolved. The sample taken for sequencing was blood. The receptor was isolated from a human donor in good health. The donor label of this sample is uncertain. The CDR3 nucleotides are TGTGCCAGCACTAGAAATGATGAGCAGTTCTTC. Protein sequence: CASTRNDEQFF.